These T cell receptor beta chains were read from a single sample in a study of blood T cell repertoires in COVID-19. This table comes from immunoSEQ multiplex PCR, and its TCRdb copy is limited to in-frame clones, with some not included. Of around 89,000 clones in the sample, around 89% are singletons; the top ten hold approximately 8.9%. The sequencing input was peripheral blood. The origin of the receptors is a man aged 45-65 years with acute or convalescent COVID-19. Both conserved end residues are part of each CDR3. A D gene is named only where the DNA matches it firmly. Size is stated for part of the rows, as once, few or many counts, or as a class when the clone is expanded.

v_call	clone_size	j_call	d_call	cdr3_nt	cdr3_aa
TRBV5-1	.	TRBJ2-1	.	TGCGCCAGCAGCCTTGGCGTAAGGGGTGGCTCCTACAATGAGCAGTTCTTC	CASSLGVRGGSYNEQFF
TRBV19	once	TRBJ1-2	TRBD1	TGTGCCAGTACCAGGACAGGGGACTATGGCTACACCTTC	CASTRTGDYGYTF
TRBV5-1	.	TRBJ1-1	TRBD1	TGCGCCAGCAGCAGGCCAGGGGGCAACACTGAAGCTTTCTTT	CASSRPGGNTEAFF
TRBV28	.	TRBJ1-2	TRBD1	TGTGCCAGCAGCCACGGACAGGACTATGGCTACACCTTC	CASSHGQDYGYTF
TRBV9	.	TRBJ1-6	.	TGTGCCAGCAGCGTAGAAGGACAGACTTCACCCCTCCACTTT	CASSVEGQTSPLHF
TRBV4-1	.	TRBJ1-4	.	TGCGCCAGCAGCCAAGAAGGCTCTAGTGGAGAAAAACTGTTTTTT	CASSQEGSSGEKLFF
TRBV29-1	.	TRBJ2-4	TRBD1	TGCAGCGTCGCCGGACAGGGGTTGAACATTCAGTACTTC	CSVAGQGLNIQYF
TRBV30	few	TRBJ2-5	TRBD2	TGTGCCTGGAGTGTATTCGGGGGGGCACAGGAGACCCAGTACTTC	CAWSVFGGAQETQYF
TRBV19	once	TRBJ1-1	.	TGTGCCAGTAACCCCGGGGGTGGGTGGAGGACTGAAGCTTTCTTT	CASNPGGGWRTEAFF
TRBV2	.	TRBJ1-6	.	TGTGCCAGCATCCCTCGCGGGTTCTCACCCCTCCACTTT	CASIPRGFSPLHF
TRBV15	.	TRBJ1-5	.	TGTGCCACCAGCAGAGCGGGGGGGTATCAGCCCCAGCATTTT	CATSRAGGYQPQHF
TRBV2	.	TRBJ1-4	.	TGTGCCAGCGGACCGACAGGAGATAATGAAAAACTGTTTTTT	CASGPTGDNEKLFF
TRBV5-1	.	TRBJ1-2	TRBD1	TGCGCCAGCAGCGTAGGGACAGGGGTCGATGGCTACACCTTC	CASSVGTGVDGYTF
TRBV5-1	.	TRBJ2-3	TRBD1	TGCGCCAGCAGCTTGGTACAGGGGCAGGGTACGCAGTATTTT	CASSLVQGQGTQYF
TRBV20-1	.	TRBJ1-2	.	TGCAGTGCTTACAGGACTGGCTACACCTTC	CSAYRTGYTF
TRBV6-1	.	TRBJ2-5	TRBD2	TGTGCCAGCAGTGAAGCACGGGGGGGGCTTCAAGAGACCCAGTACTTC	CASSEARGGLQETQYF
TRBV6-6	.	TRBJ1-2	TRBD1	TGTGCCAGCGGGGATTACAGGGGGGATGGCTACACCTTC	CASGDYRGDGYTF
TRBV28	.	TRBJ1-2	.	TGTGCCAGCAGTTCCATCAACTATGGCTACACCTTC	CASSSINYGYTF
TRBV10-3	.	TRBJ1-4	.	TGTGCCACCTCCGTTGCAACTAATGAAAAACTGTTTTTT	CATSVATNEKLFF
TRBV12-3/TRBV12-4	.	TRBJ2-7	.	TGTGCCAGCACCCACGGGCAGGGCTACGAGCAGTACTTC	CASTHGQGYEQYF
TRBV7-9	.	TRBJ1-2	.	TGTGCCAGCAGCTTAGGGACAGTTAACTATGGCTACACCTTC	CASSLGTVNYGYTF
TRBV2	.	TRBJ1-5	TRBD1	TGTGCCAGCAGTGGATTTAGGACAGGGGGAGGGGATCAGCCCCAGCATTTT	CASSGFRTGGGDQPQHF
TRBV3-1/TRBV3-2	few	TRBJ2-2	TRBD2	TGTGCCAGCACCCAAACTAGCGGGTCAACCGGGGAGCTGTTTTTT	CASTQTSGSTGELFF
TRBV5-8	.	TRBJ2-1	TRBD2	TGTGCCAGCAGCAAAAGGCCCGGGACTAGGGTCTTTGGTGAGCAGTTCTTC	CASSKRPGTRVFGEQFF
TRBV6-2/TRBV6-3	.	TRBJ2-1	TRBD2	TGTGCCAGCAGTTACTCAGGGGCGGGGGGACGCAACAATGAGCAGTTCTTC	CASSYSGAGGRNNEQFF
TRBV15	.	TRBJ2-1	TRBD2	TGTGCCACCAGCACCTCGAGGGGACTAGGTTACAATGAGCAGTTCTTC	CATSTSRGLGYNEQFF
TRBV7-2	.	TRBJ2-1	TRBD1	TGTGCCAGCAGCTTCCTCGGGACAGGGGGCTTCGATGAGCAGTTCTTC	CASSFLGTGGFDEQFF
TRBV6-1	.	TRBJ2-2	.	TGTGCCAGCAGTGAAGGCAGGTGGAACACCGGGGAGCTGTTTTTT	CASSEGRWNTGELFF
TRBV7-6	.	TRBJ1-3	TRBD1	TGTGCCAGCAGCACAGGGACAGGGGCTGGAAACACCATATATTTT	CASSTGTGAGNTIYF
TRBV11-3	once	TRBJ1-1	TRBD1	TGTGCCAGCAGCCTCGGGACAGGGAGATCCACTGAAGCTTTCTTT	CASSLGTGRSTEAFF
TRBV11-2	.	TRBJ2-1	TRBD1	TGTGCCAGCAGCTTCCCACCGGGACAGCTATACAATGAGCAGTTCTTC	CASSFPPGQLYNEQFF
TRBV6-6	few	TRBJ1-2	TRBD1	TGTGCCAGCGGGACAGCCTTTAACTATGGCTACACCTTC	CASGTAFNYGYTF
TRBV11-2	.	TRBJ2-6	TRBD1	TGTGCCAGCAGCCATTACCGGGACAGGGTTGATGGGGCCAACGTCCTGACTTTC	CASSHYRDRVDGANVLTF
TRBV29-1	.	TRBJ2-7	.	TGCAGCGTTGTTCCACTGACAGGCCCGACCTACGAGCAGTACTTC	CSVVPLTGPTYEQYF
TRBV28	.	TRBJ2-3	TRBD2	TGTGCCAGCAACGGCGGGGGGTCTCCTAGCACAGATACGCAGTATTTT	CASNGGGSPSTDTQYF
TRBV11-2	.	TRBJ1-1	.	TGTGCCAGCAGCTCGGACTGGAACACTGAAGCTTTCTTT	CASSSDWNTEAFF
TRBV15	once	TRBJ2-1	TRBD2	TGTGCCACCAGGTCAGGGAGCGGGGGGCCGTACAATGAGCAGTTCTTC	CATRSGSGGPYNEQFF
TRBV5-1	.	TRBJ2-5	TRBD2	TGCGCCAGCAGCATGACTGGACTAGCGGGGGTTGAGCCCCAGTACTTC	CASSMTGLAGVEPQYF
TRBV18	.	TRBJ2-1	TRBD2	TGTGCCAGCTCACCTGGCGGGGGGGCGCTTGGCAATGAGCAGTTCTTC	CASSPGGGALGNEQFF
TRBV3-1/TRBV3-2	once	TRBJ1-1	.	TGTGCCAGCAGTCCGCGGGGCCCGAACACTGAAGCTTTCTTT	CASSPRGPNTEAFF
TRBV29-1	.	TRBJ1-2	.	TGCAGCGTGGAACAGAACCTCTATGGCTACACCTTC	CSVEQNLYGYTF
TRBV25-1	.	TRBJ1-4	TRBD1	TGTGCCAGCAGTGGAACAGGGGGGGGTGAAAAACTGTTTTTT	CASSGTGGGEKLFF
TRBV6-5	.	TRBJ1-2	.	TGTGCCAGCAGTCACGGAGGAGCTAACTATGGCTACACCTTC	CASSHGGANYGYTF
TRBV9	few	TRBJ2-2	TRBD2	TGTGCCAGCAGCGTAGCTTCCCTAGCGGCGAACACCGGGGAGCTGTTTTTT	CASSVASLAANTGELFF
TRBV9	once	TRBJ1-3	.	TGTGCCAGCAGCCCCTCCGACTACTCTGGAAACACCATATATTTT	CASSPSDYSGNTIYF
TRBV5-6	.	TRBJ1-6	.	TGTGCCAGCAGCTTGGCCGGGGGTTCCTATAATTCACCCCTCCACTTT	CASSLAGGSYNSPLHF
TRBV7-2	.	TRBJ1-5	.	TGTGCCAGCAGCTTAAACAATTGGCAGCCCCAGCATTTT	CASSLNNWQPQHF
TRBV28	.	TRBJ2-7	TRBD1	TGTGCCAGCATTCACGGGACAGCTACCTACGAGCAGTACTTC	CASIHGTATYEQYF
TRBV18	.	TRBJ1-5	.	TGTGCCAGCTCACCGGTGGGACAACCTAGCAATCAGCCCCAGCATTTT	CASSPVGQPSNQPQHF
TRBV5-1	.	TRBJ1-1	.	TGCGCCAGCAGCCCCCAGGTGGGGGGTTTGAACACTGAAGCTTTCTTT	CASSPQVGGLNTEAFF
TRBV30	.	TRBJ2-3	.	TGTGCCTGGAGCGTAGGCACAGATACGCAGTATTTT	CAWSVGTDTQYF
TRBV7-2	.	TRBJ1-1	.	TGTGCCAGCAGCTTTTGGGCTGGGCCCACTGAAGCTTTCTTT	CASSFWAGPTEAFF
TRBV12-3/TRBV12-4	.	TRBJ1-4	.	TGTGCCAGCAGTTTGTCAGGGTTGGAAAAACTGTTTTTT	CASSLSGLEKLFF
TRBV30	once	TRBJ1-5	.	TGTGCCTGGAGTGTAACTGGGTTCGGGCAGCCCCAGCATTTT	CAWSVTGFGQPQHF
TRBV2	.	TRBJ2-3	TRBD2	TGTGCCAGCAAACTAGCGGGTACAGATACGCAGTATTTT	CASKLAGTDTQYF
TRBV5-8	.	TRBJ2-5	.	TGTGCCAGCAGCTTGCTCGGGTACGGGACCCAGTACTTC	CASSLLGYGTQYF
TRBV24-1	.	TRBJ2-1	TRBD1	TGTGCCACCAGTGAAGGGACAGGGTTTGACAATGAGCAGTTCTTC	CATSEGTGFDNEQFF
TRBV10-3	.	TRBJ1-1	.	TGTGCCATCAGTGAGTCGGGGCAGCTTCAAGCTTTCTTT	CAISESGQLQAFF
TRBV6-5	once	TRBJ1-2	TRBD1	TGTGCCAGCAGCAGGGGGGCCACGGGTGGCTACACCTTC	CASSRGATGGYTF
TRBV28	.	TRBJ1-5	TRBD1	TGTGCCAGCAACCCTAGGACAGGCCTCAATCAGCCCCAGCATTTT	CASNPRTGLNQPQHF